This TCR beta chain was profiled in a study of blood T cell repertoires in COVID-19. Study-level information: Acute and convalescent COVID-19 specimens originated in the United States, Italy and Spain. Sources were T cells, B-cell-depleted T cells, or PBMCs; the material itself was cDNA or gDNA.

Source study methods: Reference gene primer amplification yielded estimated nucleated cell counts. The method was immunoSEQ multiplex PCR; TCRdb's version includes in-frame clones alone and lacks a portion of them. D and trimming were read from the DNA, whereas the V and J calls and clone size are those reported in that table. The sample has approximately 150,000 clones, more than 75% seen once. The CDR3 is made up of 14 amino acids. J was trimmed by 8 bases and V by 5 bases; bases with no gene match: 6. Germline loops: CDR1 MNHEY, CDR2 SVGAGI. The origin of this receptor is an older woman with acute or convalescent COVID-19. Material: peripheral blood. The chain employs TRBV6-5 and TRBJ1-6, with 7 bases matching TRBD1. For the CDR3, the DNA is TGTGCCAGCAGTCGGGACAGAAGGGATTCACCCCTCCACTTT. Translated, it gives CASSRDRRDSPLHF.